These 13 T cell receptor beta chains came from one sample sequenced in a study of control samples from healthy donors and cancer patients (dated by TCRdb to between 2020 and 2021). The library was produced with the immunoSEQ multiplex PCR assay. In its TCRdb copy, this immuneACCESS table keeps in-frame sequences only and misses some clones. Where compared with another copy, unresolved V genes explain less than half of these, and the others have no known cause. In all, the sample holds tens of thousands of clones, and 90% to 95% of those were seen once. Of the sample, roughly 1.3% falls within the top ten clones. Sequencing was done on a sample of PBMCs. These receptors were collected from a woman between 35 and 50 years old with lung cancer.

The chain has TRBV6-6 and TRBJ1-4, with D perhaps TRBD1 (5 bases). Trimming left V 5 bases short and J 8 bases short, with 15 bases between. This CDR3 contains 14 residues. Germline loops: CDR1 MNHNY, CDR2 SVGAGI (reference sequence). For the CDR3, the DNA is TGTGCCAGCAGTACGGGGGGGTTCAGGGAAAAACTGTTTTTT. Translation gives CASSTGGFREKLFF.

The chain recombines TRBV13 with TRBJ1-1, with D maybe TRBD1 (6 bases). Germline assignment: CDR1 PRHDT and CDR2 FYEKMQ (reference sequence). V shed 5 bases and J shed 2 bases, with 15 bases lying between them. The CDR3 is 15 amino acids. In DNA form, the CDR3 reads TGTGCCAGCAGCCACACAGGGAGGCGAAACACTGAAGCTTTCTTT. This translates into CASSHTGRRNTEAFF.

The V and J genes are TRBV11-2 and TRBJ1-6; no firm D call. The length of the CDR3 is 18 residues. V was cut by 5 bases and J by 4 bases, with 21 bases left in between. CDR1 is SGHAT and CDR2 is FQNNGV in the germline V gene. Here the CDR3 DNA reads TGTGCCAGCAGCCCCAATTATCTGCGAGACGGATATAATTCACCCCTCCACTTT. It yields the protein CASSPNYLRDGYNSPLHF.

The gene calls are TRBV12-5 and TRBJ2-5; D uncertain. The germline V and J ends were trimmed by 1 base and 5 bases, with 2 bases remaining between them. The CDR3 loop spans 11 amino acids. Germline V gene sequence: CDR1 LGHNT, CDR2 FRNRAP. For the CDR3, the DNA is TGTGCTAGTGGTTTGGCGGAGACCCAGTACTTC. It codes for CASGLAETQYF. Full variable domain (rest looked up from reference TRBV12-5 and TRBJ2-5): DARVTQTPRHKVTEMGQEVTMRCQPILGHNTVFWYRQTMMQGLELLAYFRNRAPLDDSGMPKDRFSAEMPDATLATLKIQPSEPRDSAVYFCASGLAETQYFGPGTRLLVL.

This chain connects TRBV3-1 (or the pseudogene TRBV3-2) to TRBJ2-4; 7 bases are a match to TRBD2. V shed 1 base and J 9 bases; nucleotides not matched to a gene: 3. This CDR3 is 13 amino acids long. Germline V gene sequence: CDR1 LGHDT, CDR2 YNNKEL (reference sequence). The CDR3 region is CASSQAGTTIQYF. Written as DNA, the CDR3 is TGTGCCAGCAGCCAAGCTGGGACTACCATTCAGTACTTC.

The CDR3 nucleotides read TGTGCCTGGGCGGACAGGAACACCATATATTTT. Encoded protein: CAWADRNTIYF. The V call is TRBV30, the J call TRBJ1-3; 7 bases line up with TRBD1. The ends lost 5 bases at V and 7 bases at J; junction bases unmatched: 2. Germline V gene sequence: CDR1 GTSNPN, CDR2 SVGIG (reference sequence). The CDR3 spans 11 residues.

This chain uses TRBV5-4 with TRBJ1-2; tentative D call: TRBD1 (5 bases). V lost 3 bases and J 3 bases, leaving 15 bases between the germline ends. The CDR3 is made up of 15 amino acids. Germline CDR1 and CDR2: SGHNT and YYREEE (reference sequence). The CDR3 reads CASSSKDTWDYGYTF. The CDR3 DNA follows: TGTGCCAGCAGCTCGAAGGACACCTGGGACTATGGCTACACCTTC.

The rearrangement links TRBV2 to TRBJ2-2, with 12 bases identical to TRBD2. From germline, CDR1 is SNHLY and CDR2 FYNNEI. Trimming at V came to 6 bases and at J to 5 bases, leaving 13 bases not matched to a gene. This CDR3 is 18 amino acids long. The CDR3: CASSKGLAGGPGTGELFF. The DNA for the CDR3 is TGTGCCAGCAGCAAAGGTCTAGCGGGGGGGCCGGGGACCGGGGAGCTGTTTTTT.

This clone appeared a single time. V gene TRBV11-2 combines with J gene TRBJ2-7, with D tentatively TRBD1 (6 bases). Germline CDR1 is SGHAT and CDR2 is FQNNGV. Trimming took 4 bases from V and 6 from J, leaving 16 bases between them. This CDR3 contains 14 residues. The CDR3 DNA sequence: TGTGCCAGCAGCTCCGTTAACAGGGACCTCGAGCAGTACTTC. Encoded protein: CASSSVNRDLEQYF.

The chain joins TRBV18 to TRBJ1-5; D may be TRBD1 (6 bases). The CDR3 runs to 14 residues. Trimming stripped 3 bases from V and 5 bases from J, with 11 bases between. The germline gives CDR1 KGHSH, CDR2 LQKENI. The CDR3 loop reads CASSPDRTYQPQHF. In nucleotides, the CDR3 is TGTGCCAGCTCACCCGACAGGACTTATCAGCCCCAGCATTTT.

The chain carries TRBV10-1 and TRBJ1-2, with unresolved D. This CDR3 is 13 amino acids long. From germline, CDR1 is WNHNN and CDR2 SYGVQD (reference sequence). Trimming stripped 3 bases from V and 5 bases from J, with 10 bases between. CDR3 DNA sequence: TGCGCCAGCAGTGAAGACCCCTTTTATGGCTACACCTTC. This sequence encodes CASSEDPFYGYTF.

The gene calls are TRBV11-3 and TRBJ1-1; D is unresolved. The CDR3 contains 11 residues. Germline V gene sequence: CDR1 SGHNT, CDR2 YENEEA. The V gene lost 5 bases and the J gene lost 3 bases, with 4 bases spanning the gap. The CDR3: CASSPDTEAFF. DNA of the CDR3: TGTGCCAGCAGCCCAGACACTGAAGCTTTCTTT.

The CDR3 nucleotides are TGTGCCACCAGCAGAGATACAGGGCCCTACGAGCAGTACTTC. It codes for CATSRDTGPYEQYF. V is TRBV15 and J is TRBJ2-7, with a weak D call TRBD1 (6 bases). The CDR3 covers 14 residues. Germline CDR1 is LNHNV and CDR2 is YYDKDF (reference sequence). Trimming left V 0 bases short and J 2 bases short, with 8 bases between.